These 19 T cell receptor beta chains originate from one sample sequenced in a study of blood T cells in healthy people across ages. The use of a sample-barcoded 5' primer and a J-beta primer mix characterized a second PCR of roughly 6 to 11 cycles. TCRdb fed the 5' RACE reads into MiXCR, producing one record per CDR3 protein. Among roughly 860,000 distinct CDR3 sequences, 62% were seen once, and the ten largest hold about 27%. The source material was blood. Every receptor here comes from a young man in good health.

The V and J genes are TRBV4-2 and TRBJ2-1; unclear D gene. Trimming stripped 5 bases from V and 3 bases from J, with 17 bases between. The germline gives CDR1 LGHNA, CDR2 YNFKEQ. The CDR3 spans 16 residues. CDR3 sequence reads: CASSSLGMGLYNEQFF. In nucleotides, the CDR3 is TGTGCCAGCAGCTCCCTGGGGATGGGCCTCTACAATGAGCAGTTCTTC.

The sample holds one count of this clonotype. The chain carries TRBV12-3 or TRBV12-4 and TRBJ1-2; TRBD1 matches at 11 bases. V lost 3 bases and J lost 8; bases outside the gene matches: 5. The CDR3 sequence is 14 residues long. The CDR3 sequence is CASSFLRTGGGYTF. The CDR3 DNA sequence: TGTGCCAGCAGTTTCTTGAGGACAGGGGGCGGCTACACCTTC.

This chain joins TRBV7-8 and TRBJ2-3, with D perhaps matching TRBD1 or TRBD2 (5 bases each). Germline CDR1 and CDR2: SGHVS and FQNEAQ. The CDR3 covers 15 residues. V shed 2 bases and J shed 2 bases, with 11 bases lying between them. CDR3 DNA: TGTGCCAGCAGCTTAATGGGGGATTTCACAGATACGCAGTATTTT. This codes for CASSLMGDFTDTQYF. The entire variable domain, with the rest obtained from reference TRBV7-8 and TRBJ2-3, is as follows: GAGVSQSPRYKVAKRGQDVALRCDPISGHVSLFWYQQALGQGPEFLTYFQNEAQLDKSGLPSDRFFAERPEGSVSTLKIQRTQQEDSAVYLCASSLMGDFTDTQYFGPGTRLTVL.

This clonotype was seen just once. The V gene is TRBV15, the J gene TRBJ2-7; no firm D call. The J call may be in error: the DNA end matches TRBJ2-5 better. Per germline, CDR1 LNHNV and CDR2 YYDKDF (reference sequence). CDR3 size: 14 residues. DNA for the CDR3: TGTGCCACCAGCAGGGAACCAGGCATGGAGACCCAGTACTTC. It yields the protein CATSREPGMETQYF.

This clonotype has just a few counts. The chain employs TRBV6-1 and TRBJ2-5, with D unresolved. The V end lost 7 bases, the J end lost 5 bases, and 8 bases lay between the germline ends. The CDR3 totals 11 residues. The V gene's germline CDR1 is MNHNS and CDR2 SASEGT. Written as DNA, the CDR3 is TGTGCCAGCATCTTTGGGGAGACCCAGTACTTC. It encodes CASIFGETQYF.

The chain links TRBV7-8 to TRBJ2-4, with D maybe TRBD2 (6 bases). The J call may not be correct, given that the DNA end is closer to TRBJ2-7. Germline lookup yields CDR1 SGHVS and CDR2 FQNEAQ. This CDR3 is 16 amino acids long. CDR3 residues: CASSFSRWGDPYEQYF. The CDR3 region has the DNA TGTGCCAGCAGCTTTTCCCGTTGGGGGGATCCCTACGAGCAGTACTTC.

This clonotype was observed a few times. The chain combines TRBV9 with TRBJ2-7, with a tentative D call TRBD2 (6 bases). The CDR3 has 14 residues. Trimming took 4 bases from V and 2 from J, leaving 13 bases between them. The germline CDR1 and CDR2 sequences are SGDLS and YYNGEE. The CDR3 nucleotides read TGTGCCAGCAGCCCCTACGGGGGTCCCTACGAGCAGTACTTC. Its translation: CASSPYGGPYEQYF. Together with reference TRBV9 and TRBJ2-7, the CDR3 gives the full variable domain: DSGVTQTPKHLITATGQRVTLRCSPRSGDLSVYWYQQSLDQGLQFLIQYYNGEERAKGNILERFSAQQFPDLHSELNLSSLELGDSALYFCASSPYGGPYEQYFGPGTRLTVT.

This chain links TRBV29-1 with TRBJ1-2; D not certain. This CDR3 spans 11 amino acids. Trimming removed 2 bases from V and 8 bases from J, with 9 bases in between. Germline V gene sequence: CDR1 SQVTM, CDR2 ANQGSEA. CDR3 protein: CSVELRKGYTF. The CDR3 region has the DNA TGCAGCGTTGAATTGCGGAAGGGCTACACCTTC.

The gene calls are TRBV7-8 and TRBJ2-1; D may be TRBD2 (6 bases). V lost 3 bases and J 0 bases, leaving 12 bases between the germline ends. The CDR3 has 16 amino acids. Germline values: CDR1 SGHVS, CDR2 FQNEAQ. DNA for the CDR3: TGTGCCAGCAGCTTTTTTTGGGGGGTCTCCTACAATGAGCAGTTCTTC. Translated: CASSFFWGVSYNEQFF.

This clonotype turned up a few times. The rearrangement uses TRBV29-1 and TRBJ2-5; the D gene is possibly TRBD2 (5 bases). The germline V gene encodes CDR1 SQVTM and CDR2 ANQGSEA. V was clipped by 7 bases and J by 5 bases, with 11 bases between them. This CDR3 has 11 residues. CDR3 nucleotides: TGCAGCGGTGTAGCGAGTGAGACCCAGTACTTC. Translating gives CSGVASETQYF. Together with reference TRBV29-1 and TRBJ2-5, the CDR3 gives the full variable domain: SAVISQKPSRDICQRGTSLTIQCQVDSQVTMMFWYRQQPGQSLTLIATANQGSEATYESGFVIDKFPISRPNLTFSTLTVSNMSPEDSSIYLCSGVASETQYFGPGTRLLVL.

About this clonotype: A much larger clone differs from this one at a single base, so this may be a read error. V usage is TRBV28 and J usage is TRBJ2-6; D uncertain. V lost 3 bases and J 3 bases, leaving 3 bases between the germline ends. CDR1 is MDHEN and CDR2 is SYDVKM in the germline V gene. The CDR3 has 13 residues. The CDR3 is CASSLNGANVLTF. The CDR3 region has the DNA TGTGCCAGCAGTTTGAATGGGGCCAACGTCCTGACTTTC.

In the case of this clonotype: A much larger clone is a single base away; this may be a read error. The chain uses TRBV7-2 and TRBJ2-1; perhaps TRBD2 as D (6 bases). Trimming pared 3 bases from V and 13 bases from J, leaving 22 bases between. The CDR3 consists of 15 residues. From germline, CDR1 is SGHTA and CDR2 FQGNSA. The chain's CDR3 is CASSFMTSPQETQFF. The DNA of the CDR3 is TGTGCCAGCAGCTTTATGACTAGTCCTCAAGAGACCCAGTTCTTC.

This clonotype was counted a few times. The chain employs TRBV6-6 and TRBJ2-5; D remains ambiguous. The CDR3 sequence is 14 residues long. Trimming stripped 6 bases from V and 5 bases from J, with 16 bases between. Per the germline V gene, CDR1 is MNHNY and CDR2 is SVGAGI (reference sequence). The CDR3, as DNA: TGTGCCAGCAGACAATGGGTAGCTGAGGAGACCCAGTACTTC. Protein sequence: CASRQWVAEETQYF.

The chain carries TRBV6-5 and TRBJ1-2; TRBD1 might be the D (5 bases). Germline V lookup: CDR1 MNHEY, CDR2 SVGAGI. Trimming stripped 0 bases from V and 7 bases from J, with 15 bases between. There are 15 residues in the CDR3. The CDR3 nucleotides are TGTGCCAGCAGTTACTCCCACCGGGACTTTTCTGGCTACACCTTC. Its protein is CASSYSHRDFSGYTF.

This chain links TRBV7-2 with TRBJ1-4, with a tentative D call TRBD1 (5 bases). V lost 0 bases and J lost 5, with 13 bases in between. CDR3 size: 16 residues. Germline V gene lookup returns CDR1 SGHTA and CDR2 FQGNSA. The CDR3 region has the DNA TGTGCCAGCAGCTTAGCTGTCGGGGGAGTAAATGAAAAACTGTTTTTT. Its translation is CASSLAVGGVNEKLFF.

J is TRBJ2-1 and V is TRBV18; D tentatively reads TRBD1 or TRBD2 (5 bases each). Germline V gene data show CDR1 as KGHSH and CDR2 as LQKENI. The CDR3 spans 14 residues. V was clipped by 6 bases and J by 6 bases, with 15 bases between them. CDR3 protein: CASSSDQRGNEQFF. The CDR3 DNA reads as TGTGCCAGCTCTTCGGACCAGAGGGGCAATGAGCAGTTCTTC.

J is TRBJ1-6 and V is TRBV12-3 or TRBV12-4; possibly TRBD1 for D (6 bases). Trimming took 11 bases from V and 7 from J, leaving 18 bases between them. CDR3 length: 14 amino acids. The CDR3 DNA reads as TGTGCCTGCTCACCACAGGGTTGGAATTCACCCCTCCACTTT. Amino acids: CACSPQGWNSPLHF.

The chain couples TRBV25-1 to TRBJ2-1; 7 bases match TRBD2. The J segment lost 5 bases and the V segment lost 8 bases, leaving 9 bases of the junction unmatched. CDR3 length equals 14 residues. Germline lookup yields CDR1 MGHDK and CDR2 SYGVNS. CDR3 nucleotides: TGTGCCAGCGGTGGGCTAGCGGAGCACAATGAGCAGTTCTTC. Translation gives CASGGLAEHNEQFF.

V gene TRBV7-3 combines with J gene TRBJ1-1; D gene uncertain. The CDR3 runs 13 residues. The germline gives CDR1 SGHTA, CDR2 FQGTGA. Trimming shortened V by 5 bases and J by 4 bases, and 11 bases separated the two germline ends. The CDR3 DNA sequence: TGTGCCAGCAGCGCCGGTTCGAGCACTGAAGCTTTCTTT. Encoded protein: CASSAGSSTEAFF.